The 32 T cell receptor beta chains reported below all come from one sample, sequenced in a study of blood T cell repertoires in COVID-19. Repertoires were generated with immunoSEQ multiplex PCR, while TCRdb's copy carries only in-frame clones and drops some. Of over 200,000 clones listed, about 89% are singletons. The sample taken for sequencing was peripheral blood. Every receptor here comes from a man between 60 and 70 years old who had recovered from COVID-19.

As DNA, the CDR3 is TGTGCCAGCAGCTTACCCTCGAGCTCCTACAATGAGCAGTTCTTC. This sequence encodes CASSLPSSSYNEQFF. The chain links TRBV5-4 to TRBJ2-1; D not certain. Trimming cost V 2 bases and J 0 bases, with 9 bases left between them. From germline, CDR1 is SGHNT and CDR2 YYREEE (reference sequence). CDR3 size: 15 residues.

The chain links TRBV6-6 to TRBJ1-1, with D possibly TRBD1 on 5 matching bases. The germline gives CDR1 MNHNY, CDR2 SVGAGI (reference sequence). The CDR3 is made up of 15 amino acids. The V and J ends lost 8 bases and 6 bases respectively, with 22 bases between them. The CDR3 sequence is CASSDRGEVRAEAFF. DNA of the CDR3: TGTGCCAGCTCAGACCGGGGGGAGGTTAGGGCTGAAGCTTTCTTT.

The chain is built from TRBV5-1 and TRBJ2-7; 8 bases agree with TRBD1. V dropped 3 bases and J dropped 2; count of bases not matched to a gene: 10. Germline CDR1 is SGHRS and CDR2 is YFSETQ. This CDR3 contains 16 residues. The CDR3 region has the DNA TGCGCCAGCAGCTCCAACCTTGGACAGGGTACCTACGAGCAGTACTTC. It translates to CASSSNLGQGTYEQYF.

The rearrangement links TRBV9 to TRBJ2-5; D gene unclear. The ends were cut back, 4 bases at V and 5 bases at J, with 21 bases in the middle. Per the germline V gene, CDR1 is SGDLS and CDR2 is YYNGEE. The CDR3 consists of 16 residues. The CDR3 DNA follows: TGTGCCAGCAGCCCCGACGGAGCCACCCTCGGTGAGACCCAGTACTTC. It encodes CASSPDGATLGETQYF.

V is TRBV10-1 and J is TRBJ1-1; perhaps TRBD1 as D (5 bases). The CDR3 runs to 11 residues. The germline CDR1 and CDR2 sequences are WNHNN and SYGVQD (reference sequence). The germline V and J ends were trimmed by 8 bases and 5 bases, with 9 bases remaining between them. The CDR3 sequence is CASWGVTEAFF. The CDR3 nucleotides read TGCGCCAGCTGGGGGGTTACTGAAGCTTTCTTT.

The V gene is TRBV25-1, the J gene TRBJ1-2; 8 bases are a match to TRBD1. The CDR3 has 16 amino acids. J was trimmed by 6 bases and V by 1 base; bases with no gene match: 10. Germline loops: CDR1 MGHDK, CDR2 SYGVNS. The CDR3 is CASSEFGTGLWNGYTF. CDR3 bases: TGTGCCAGCAGTGAATTCGGGACAGGCCTGTGGAATGGCTACACCTTC.

V gene TRBV10-3 combines with J gene TRBJ2-3; a weak D match, TRBD1 (6 bases). Germline V gene data show CDR1 as ENHRY and CDR2 as SYGVKD. The CDR3 is 17 residues long. Trimming removed 2 bases from V and 2 bases from J, with 17 bases in between. CDR3 sequence (DNA): TGTGCCATCAGTGAGCCACGACAGGAGGCGTACACAGATACGCAGTATTTT. Translating it yields CAISEPRQEAYTDTQYF.

The gene calls are TRBV18 and TRBJ2-1; D ambiguous. The germline gives CDR1 KGHSH, CDR2 LQKENI. The CDR3 runs to 12 residues. The V gene lost 6 bases and the J gene lost 7 bases, with 10 bases spanning the gap. The CDR3 bases are TGTGCCAGCTCCCGAGGTGGGAATGAGCAGTTCTTC. Its translation is CASSRGGNEQFF.

V and J are TRBV11-1 and TRBJ2-7; 8 bases are a match to TRBD2. V shed 5 bases and J 2 bases; nucleotides not matched to a gene: 8. The CDR3 is 15 residues long. The germline V gene encodes CDR1 SGHAT and CDR2 FQDESV (reference sequence). This CDR3 reads CASSRDAGGTYEQYF. CDR3 sequence (DNA): TGTGCCAGCAGCCGGGATGCGGGGGGAACCTACGAGCAGTACTTC.

V is TRBV19 and J is TRBJ2-1; 16 nucleotides line up with TRBD2. Germline V gives CDR1 LNHDA, CDR2 SQIVND (reference sequence). This CDR3 comprises 20 residues. With 3 bases clipped from V and 2 bases from J, the junction kept 10 bases outside the gene matches. The CDR3 nucleotides read TGTGCCAGTAGTATCTTCTTTTCCGGGACTAGCGGGGGGGCCTACAATGAGCAGTTCTTC. Protein: CASSIFFSGTSGGAYNEQFF.

The chain links TRBV28 to TRBJ1-1; maybe TRBD1 (6 bases). This CDR3 contains 17 residues. V gave up 2 bases and J gave up 3 bases, with 19 bases separating them. The germline CDR1 and CDR2 sequences are MDHEN and SYDVKM. CDR3 region: CASSLPRQGMWDTEAFF. CDR3 nucleotides: TGTGCCAGCAGTTTACCTCGTCAGGGGATGTGGGACACTGAAGCTTTCTTT.

V gene TRBV6-5 combines with J gene TRBJ1-5; D perhaps matches TRBD1 (6 bases). Germline loops: CDR1 MNHEY, CDR2 SVGAGI. Trimming cost V 8 bases and J 0 bases, with 11 bases left between them. This CDR3 is built from 14 residues. CDR3 bases: TGTGCCAGCCAAAGGGGGTATAGCAATCAGCCCCAGCATTTT. Its protein is CASQRGYSNQPQHF.

The J gene is TRBJ1-2, the V gene TRBV9, with TRBD1 matching 8 bases. CDR1 SGDLS and CDR2 YYNGEE come from the germline V gene. CDR3 size: 14 residues. V lost 3 bases and J lost 3; bases outside the gene matches: 4. The CDR3, as DNA: TGTGCCAGCAGCGGAACAGGGGGATACTATGGCTACACCTTC. Translated, it gives CASSGTGGYYGYTF.

V usage is TRBV2 and J usage is TRBJ2-2; the D gene is possibly TRBD1 (5 bases). The CDR3 is 14 residues long. Per germline, CDR1 SNHLY and CDR2 FYNNEI. Trimming pared 6 bases from V and 6 bases from J, leaving 14 bases between. The CDR3 nucleotides read TGTGCCAGCAGCCCGGAAGGGGCTGCCGGGGAGCTGTTTTTT. Protein product: CASSPEGAAGELFF.

In nucleotides, the CDR3 is TGTGCCAGCAGCCCCGGGACTAGCGGGACGGGGGAGCAGTACTTC. Amino acids: CASSPGTSGTGEQYF. The chain employs TRBV9 and TRBJ2-7; 13 positions agree with TRBD2. This CDR3 has 15 residues. Germline loops: CDR1 SGDLS, CDR2 YYNGEE. Trimming took 4 bases from V and 7 from J; bases not matched to a gene: 8.

V and J are TRBV18 and TRBJ2-7; D is uncertain. V was pared by 3 bases and J by 2 bases, with 8 bases between. Germline-derived CDR1 and CDR2 are KGHSH and LQKENI. CDR3 length equals 13 residues. Written as DNA, the CDR3 is TGTGCCAGCTCACCCTACCCTCCCTACGAGCAGTACTTC. Translated: CASSPYPPYEQYF.

The gene calls are TRBV5-4 and TRBJ2-2; maybe TRBD1 (5 bases). V dropped 0 bases and J dropped 3 bases, with 9 bases sitting between them. Germline V gene sequence: CDR1 SGHNT, CDR2 YYREEE (reference sequence). The CDR3 length is 15 residues. The CDR3 DNA reads as TGTGCCAGCAGCTTGGTAGGGGTGGACACCGGGGAGCTGTTTTTT. This translates into CASSLVGVDTGELFF.

This chain connects TRBV7-9 to TRBJ1-2; weak D call: TRBD1 (6 bases). Trimming stripped 5 bases from V and 2 bases from J, with 18 bases between. CDR1 and CDR2 from the germline V gene are SEHNR and FQNEAQ (reference sequence). This CDR3 is 16 amino acids long. CDR3 sequence: CASSRPGVLSNYGYTF. CDR3 nucleotide sequence: TGTGCCAGCAGCAGGCCAGGGGTCTTATCCAACTATGGCTACACCTTC.

The V and J genes are TRBV28 and TRBJ2-4; no clear D. The V and J ends lost 2 bases and 11 bases respectively, with 13 bases between them. The CDR3 covers 13 residues. CDR1 MDHEN and CDR2 SYDVKM come from the germline V gene. The CDR3 region is CASSLSGPYVQYF. Written as DNA, the CDR3 is TGTGCCAGCAGTTTAAGTGGTCCCTACGTTCAGTACTTC.

The chain carries TRBV4-3 and TRBJ2-3; D possibly corresponds to TRBD1 (5 bases). Germline assignment: CDR1 LGHNA and CDR2 YSLEER. This CDR3 spans 15 amino acids. Between the trimmed V and J ends, which lost 0 bases and 3 bases, there was a span of 10 bases. Here the CDR3 DNA reads TGCGCCAGCAGCCAAGAAGGGGCGCGAACAGATACGCAGTATTTT. Its protein is CASSQEGARTDTQYF.

V usage is TRBV3-1 (or the pseudogene TRBV3-2) and J usage is TRBJ1-1; the match to TRBD1 covers 7 bases. The CDR3 is made up of 15 amino acids. Trimming at V came to 4 bases and at J to 1 base, leaving 6 bases not matched to a gene. CDR1 and CDR2 (germline): LGHDT, YNNKEL (reference sequence). CDR3 sequence: CASSPLTGTNTEAFF. The CDR3 DNA reads TGTGCCAGCAGCCCGCTGACAGGGACGAACACTGAAGCTTTCTTT.

V and J are TRBV27 and TRBJ2-3, with D tentatively TRBD2 (5 bases). Trimming took off 5 bases at V and 3 bases at J, with 12 bases between the two ends. The CDR3 is 14 amino acids. Germline CDR1 MNHEY, CDR2 SMNVEV (reference sequence). In DNA, the CDR3 is TGTGCCAGCAGTAGAGCGGTAAGGACAGATACGCAGTATTTT. Translated, it gives CASSRAVRTDTQYF.

The V gene is TRBV18, the J gene TRBJ2-7; D gene unclear. CDR1 is KGHSH, CDR2 LQKENI, per germline. V shed 4 bases and J shed 0 bases, with 10 bases lying between them. CDR3 length: 14 amino acids. CDR3 region: CASSLVAGSYEQYF. CDR3 coding DNA: TGTGCCAGCTCACTCGTGGCTGGCTCCTACGAGCAGTACTTC. Filled out from reference TRBV18 and TRBJ2-7, the complete variable domain reads NAGVMQNPRHLVRRRGQEARLRCSPMKGHSHVYWYRQLPEEGLKFMVYLQKENIIDESGMPKERFSAEFPKEGPSILRIQQVVRGDSAAYFCASSLVAGSYEQYFGPGTRLTVT.

The chain recombines TRBV2 with TRBJ2-7, with 8 bases lining up with TRBD2. Germline V gene sequence: CDR1 SNHLY, CDR2 FYNNEI. J lost 2 bases, V lost 6 bases, and 3 bases had no gene match. This CDR3 comprises 13 residues. Here the CDR3 DNA reads TGTGCCAGCAGAAGAGCGGGGGCCTACGAGCAGTACTTC. This sequence encodes CASRRAGAYEQYF.

V gene TRBV5-4 combines with J gene TRBJ2-1, with TRBD1 matching over 11 bases. The ends lost 4 bases at V and 8 bases at J; junction bases unmatched: 5. Germline V gives CDR1 SGHNT, CDR2 YYREEE (reference sequence). The CDR3 has 14 residues. This CDR3 reads CASSRTGGKDEQFF. The CDR3 nucleotides are TGTGCCAGCAGCCGGACAGGGGGCAAGGATGAGCAGTTCTTC. The whole variable domain, filled in from reference TRBV5-4 and TRBJ2-1, reads ETGVTQSPTHLIKTRGQQVTLRCSSQSGHNTVSWYQQALGQGPQFIFQYYREEENGRGNFPPRFSGLQFPNYSSELNVNALELDDSALYLCASSRTGGKDEQFFGPGTRLTVL.

The V gene is TRBV5-1, the J gene TRBJ1-3; TRBD1 might be the D (5 bases). Germline CDR1 is SGHRS and CDR2 is YFSETQ. This CDR3 spans 15 amino acids. Between the trimmed V and J ends, which lost 4 bases and 4 bases, there was a span of 15 bases. This CDR3 is CASSTDNVEGNTIYF. The CDR3 bases are TGCGCCAGCAGCACGGACAACGTGGAAGGAAACACCATATATTTT. The variable domain in full, with the rest retrieved from reference TRBV5-1 and TRBJ1-3, is KAGVTQTPRYLIKTRGQQVTLSCSPISGHRSVSWYQQTPGQGLQFLFEYFSETQRNKGNFPGRFSGRQFSNSRSEMNVSTLELGDSALYLCASSTDNVEGNTIYFGEGSWLTVV.

The chain combines TRBV18 with TRBJ1-6; D gene ambiguous. This CDR3 spans 15 amino acids. Trimming removed 6 bases at V and 9 bases at J, with 18 bases between. Germline CDR1 reads KGHSH; CDR2 reads LQKENI. CDR3 in amino acids: CASSPSMVSGSPLHF. CDR3 coding DNA: TGTGCCAGCTCCCCCTCGATGGTCAGCGGTTCACCCCTCCACTTT.

This sequence joins TRBV5-4 and TRBJ1-3, with D uncertain. This CDR3 region has 15 residues. The germline V gene encodes CDR1 SGHNT and CDR2 YYREEE (reference sequence). The V and J ends lost 7 bases and 4 bases respectively, with 18 bases between them. The CDR3 is CASSKGGFGGNTIYF. CDR3 in DNA: TGTGCCAGCTCCAAAGGAGGGTTCGGCGGAAACACCATATATTTT.

The chain links TRBV19 to TRBJ2-5, with 12 positions matching TRBD2. CDR3 length: 15 residues. Losses at the gene ends were 5 bases for V and 3 bases for J; bases not matched to a gene: 4. Germline V gene data show CDR1 as LNHDA and CDR2 as SQIVND (reference sequence). The CDR3 loop reads CASSPRTSGEETQYF. CDR3 DNA sequence: TGTGCCAGTAGTCCACGGACTAGCGGGGAAGAGACCCAGTACTTC. The full variable domain, with the rest looked up from reference TRBV19 and TRBJ2-5, is DGGITQSPKYLFRKEGQNVTLSCEQNLNHDAMYWYRQDPGQGLRLIYYSQIVNDFQKGDIAEGYSVSREKKESFPLTVTSAQKNPTAFYLCASSPRTSGEETQYFGPGTRLLVL.

This chain connects TRBV14 to TRBJ2-1; possible D gene TRBD1, 7 bases. Germline values: CDR1 SGHDN, CDR2 FVKESK. V was clipped by 6 bases and J by 0 bases, with 21 bases between them. The CDR3 is 18 residues long. The CDR3 spells CASSLYTQGGLSYNEQFF. As DNA, the CDR3 is TGTGCCAGCAGTCTATATACCCAGGGGGGCCTCTCCTACAATGAGCAGTTCTTC.

V is TRBV25-1 and J is TRBJ1-4, with a tentative D call TRBD1 (5 bases). V lost 0 bases to trimming and J lost 3 bases, with 14 bases between them. There are 17 residues in the CDR3. The germline gives CDR1 MGHDK, CDR2 SYGVNS. The CDR3: CASSEYGRDTANEKLFF. DNA of the CDR3: TGTGCCAGCAGTGAATACGGCAGGGATACGGCTAATGAAAAACTGTTTTTT.

This chain joins TRBV24-1 and TRBJ2-1; weak D call: TRBD2 (7 bases). The CDR3 extends over 14 amino acids. V gave up 7 bases and J gave up 7 bases, with 16 bases separating them. The V gene's germline CDR1 is KGHDR and CDR2 SFDVKD. The CDR3 protein is CATSRGAQANEQFF. The CDR3 coding sequence is TGTGCCACCAGCCGGGGGGCGCAAGCGAATGAGCAGTTCTTC.